This paragraph reports one T cell receptor beta chain. The antigen is not known. Germline and genes: mouse. The read comes to an end 1 residue before the CDR3 does, leaving the germline J gene to fill in the end. These data are taken from a study of tissue T cells after allogeneic stem cell transplantation. TCRbeta CDR3 was sequenced at survey depth with template counts. This table comes from immunoSEQ multiplex PCR, and its TCRdb copy is limited to in-frame clones, with some not included. The table includes roughly 50,000 clones, 73% detected once. Study results and limitations: Anatomically similar tissues had similar TCR repertoires within each patient. Few T cell clones were shared across patients, but motif clusters showed tissue-specific shared signatures. Alloreactivity or antigen specificity of tissue TCRs was not determined; some clones might be host cells.

J lost 5 bases, V lost 4 bases, and 5 bases had no gene match. Looked up from germline, CDR1 is KGHPV and CDR2 is FQNQEV (reference sequence). The CDR3 runs to 14 residues. The TCR was taken from a pool of C57BL/6 mice in good health. Sequenced input: sorted cells pooled from one or two spleens. The chain is built from TRBV26 and TRBJ2-5; TRBD1 aligns across 8 bases. The chain's CDR3 is CASSPQGAGDTQYF. Incomplete CDR3 DNA: TGTGCCAGCAGTCCCCAGGGGGCTGGAGACACCCAGTAC.